The source of this T cell receptor (beta chain) is a study of CD8+CD57+ T cells in acquired aplastic anemia. The CDR3 loop spans 16 amino acids. Trimming shortened V by 5 bases and J by 13 bases, and 27 bases separated the two germline ends. Germline V lookup: CDR1 SEHNR, CDR2 FQNEAQ (reference sequence). This clonotype occurred a few times. Genomic DNA, the template, was used for profiling of the TCR beta VDJ and CDR3. TCRdb used MiXCR to reprocess the reads, holding one entry per CDR3 protein. The sample lists fewer than 300,000 distinct CDR3 sequences, approximately 80% seen once, with approximately 40% in the top ten. Previously, flow cytometry had revealed CD8+CD57+ cell expansion in the patients chosen for sequencing.

The receptor comes from a human donor with aplastic anemia. The chain employs TRBV7-9 and TRBJ2-1; D could derive from TRBD1 or TRBD2 (5 bases each). Input material: sorted CD4+, CD8+, or CD8+CD57+ T cells (not recorded which) from PBMCs. The CDR3 loop reads CASSQAGSYGANVQFF. CDR3 nucleotides: TGTGCCAGCAGCCAGGCGGGTAGCTACGGGGCCAACGTCCAGTTCTTC. The variable domain in full, completed from reference TRBV7-9 and TRBJ2-1, reads DTGVSQNPRHKITKRGQNVTFRCDPISEHNRLYWYRQTLGQGPEFLTYFQNEAQLEKSRLLSDRFSAERPKGSFSTLEIQRTEQGDSAMYLCASSQAGSYGANVQFFGPGTRLTVL.